Below are 9 T cell receptor beta chains sequenced from a single sample in a study of blood T cell repertoires in COVID-19. The protocol was immunoSEQ multiplex PCR, while the TCRdb copy is restricted to in-frame clones and leaves out a portion. This sample carries roughly 320,000 clones, about nine tenths of them seen once, and the ten largest clones take 1.5% to 2%. Input material: peripheral blood. The receptors here all came from a woman aged 25 to 45 with COVID-19, enrolled during active disease.

The chain combines TRBV6-1 with TRBJ1-1; D not resolved. Germline CDR1 and CDR2: MNHNS and SASEGT. Trimming pared 0 bases from V and 4 bases from J, leaving 6 bases between. The CDR3 extends over 13 amino acids. Here the CDR3 reads CASSEAGITEAFF. The CDR3 DNA reads TGTGCCAGCAGTGAAGCCGGGATCACTGAAGCTTTCTTT.

The table lists this clone with a count of one. The chain employs TRBV19 and TRBJ1-1; D possibly corresponds to TRBD1 (5 bases). V shed 3 bases and J shed 3 bases, with 8 bases lying between them. There are 13 residues in the CDR3. CDR1 is LNHDA and CDR2 is SQIVND in the germline V gene (reference sequence). The CDR3: CASSISGDTEAFF. The DNA for the CDR3 is TGTGCCAGTAGTATTTCGGGGGACACTGAAGCTTTCTTT.

This CDR3 reads CASIGGRAEAFF. As DNA, the CDR3 is TGTGCCAGCATTGGGGGGAGGGCTGAAGCTTTCTTT. The chain recombines TRBV28 with TRBJ1-1; TRBD1 is a possible D gene (5 bases). V was shortened by 7 bases and J by 6 bases, with 12 bases between the two germline ends. The CDR3 is 12 residues long. The V gene's germline CDR1 is MDHEN and CDR2 SYDVKM.

The chain employs TRBV14 and TRBJ1-2, with 8 bases identical to TRBD1. The CDR3 length is 16 residues. The V segment lost 4 bases and the J segment 8 bases; nucleotides outside the gene matches: 15. Germline V CDR1 and CDR2: SGHDN, FVKESK. The CDR3 DNA sequence: TGTGCCAGCAGCCTTGAGTGGACAGGGCTCCCTTACGGCTACACCTTC. The encoded protein is CASSLEWTGLPYGYTF.

The CDR3 region has the DNA TGTGCCAGCAGGACAGACCAAGAGACCCAGTACTTC. Its translation is CASRTDQETQYF. The chain employs TRBV2 and TRBJ2-5; possibly TRBD1 for D (5 bases). Germline CDR1 SNHLY, CDR2 FYNNEI. Deletions cut 6 bases from V and 0 bases from J, with 5 bases between. This CDR3 contains 12 residues.

The rearrangement links TRBV5-1 to TRBJ1-4; D gene ambiguous. The V gene's germline CDR1 is SGHRS and CDR2 YFSETQ. The CDR3 contains 13 residues. Trimming took off 0 bases at V and 8 bases at J, with 8 bases between the two ends. The CDR3 DNA reads TGCGCCAGCAGCTTGGAGGGAGTCGAAAAACTGTTTTTT. Encoded protein: CASSLEGVEKLFF.

This CDR3 reads CASSPYRADTQYF. In DNA form, the CDR3 reads TGTGCCAGCAGTCCCTATCGGGCAGATACGCAGTATTTT. The chain combines TRBV6-2 or TRBV6-3 with TRBJ2-3; D is uncertain. Trimming stripped 5 bases from V and 4 bases from J, with 10 bases between. This CDR3 comprises 13 residues. Germline V CDR1 and CDR2: MNHEY, SVGEGT.

This sequence joins TRBV7-9 and TRBJ1-6; 8 bases line up with TRBD1. Per germline, CDR1 SEHNR and CDR2 FQNEAQ (reference sequence). The CDR3 totals 14 residues. Trimming removed 2 bases from V and 10 bases from J; junction bases left unmatched: 4. The CDR3 is CASSLPGGDSPLHF. CDR3 in DNA: TGTGCCAGCAGCTTACCAGGGGGCGACTCACCCCTCCACTTT.

The V and J genes are TRBV15 and TRBJ2-2, with TRBD1 matching over 8 bases. CDR1 and CDR2 (germline): LNHNV, YYDKDF (reference sequence). V gave up 3 bases and J gave up 4 bases; unmatched junction bases: 4. The CDR3 covers 15 residues. Here the CDR3 reads CATSRDRARTGELFF. Written as DNA, the CDR3 is TGTGCCACCAGCAGGGACAGGGCGCGCACCGGGGAGCTGTTTTTT.